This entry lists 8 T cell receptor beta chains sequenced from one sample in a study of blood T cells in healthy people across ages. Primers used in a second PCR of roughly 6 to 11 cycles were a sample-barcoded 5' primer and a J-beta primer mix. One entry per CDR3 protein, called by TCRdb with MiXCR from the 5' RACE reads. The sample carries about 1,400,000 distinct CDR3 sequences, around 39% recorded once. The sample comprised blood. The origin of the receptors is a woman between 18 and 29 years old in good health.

Here the CDR3 DNA reads TGTGCCACCAGCGGGCAGGGTGGCAATCAGCCCCAGCATTTT. It is translated as CATSGQGGNQPQHF. This chain connects TRBV15 to TRBJ1-5; tentative D call: TRBD1 (5 bases). This CDR3 spans 14 amino acids. Trimming stripped 5 bases from V and 2 bases from J, with 10 bases between. From germline, CDR1 is LNHNV and CDR2 YYDKDF (reference sequence).

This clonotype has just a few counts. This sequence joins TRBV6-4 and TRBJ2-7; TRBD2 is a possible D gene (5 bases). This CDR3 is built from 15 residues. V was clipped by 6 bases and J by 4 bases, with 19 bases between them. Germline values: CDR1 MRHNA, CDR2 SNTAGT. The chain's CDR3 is CASSPLPGGSYEQYF. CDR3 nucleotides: TGTGCCAGCAGCCCCTTACCTGGAGGATCTTACGAGCAGTACTTC.

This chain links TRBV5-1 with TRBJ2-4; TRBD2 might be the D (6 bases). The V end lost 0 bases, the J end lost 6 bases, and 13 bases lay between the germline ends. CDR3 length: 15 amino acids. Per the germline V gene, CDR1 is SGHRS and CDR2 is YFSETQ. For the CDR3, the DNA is TGCGCCAGCAGCTTGGAACTAGCCGGGAGAAACATTCAGTACTTC. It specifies CASSLELAGRNIQYF.

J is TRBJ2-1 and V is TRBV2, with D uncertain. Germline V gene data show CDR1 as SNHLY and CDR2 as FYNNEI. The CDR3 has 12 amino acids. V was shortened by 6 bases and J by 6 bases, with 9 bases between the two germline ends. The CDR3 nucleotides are TGTGCCAGCAGGTCCAGTGGCAATGAGCAGTTCTTC. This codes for CASRSSGNEQFF.

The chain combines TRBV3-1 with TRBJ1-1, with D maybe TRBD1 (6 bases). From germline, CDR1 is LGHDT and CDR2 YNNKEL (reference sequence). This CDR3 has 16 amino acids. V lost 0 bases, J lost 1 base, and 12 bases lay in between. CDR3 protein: CASSQDRGVGNTEAFF. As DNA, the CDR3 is TGTGCCAGCAGCCAAGACAGGGGTGTAGGGAACACTGAAGCTTTCTTT.

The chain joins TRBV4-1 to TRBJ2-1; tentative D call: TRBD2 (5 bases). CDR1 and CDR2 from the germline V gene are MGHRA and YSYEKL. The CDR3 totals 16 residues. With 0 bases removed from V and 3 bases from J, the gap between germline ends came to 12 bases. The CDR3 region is CASSQDPPLVYNEQFF. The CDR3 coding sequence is TGCGCCAGCAGCCAAGATCCACCACTAGTCTACAATGAGCAGTTCTTC.

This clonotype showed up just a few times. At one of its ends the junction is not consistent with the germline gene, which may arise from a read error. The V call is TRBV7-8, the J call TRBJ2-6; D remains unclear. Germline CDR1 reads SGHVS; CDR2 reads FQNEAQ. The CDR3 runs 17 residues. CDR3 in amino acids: CASSLVRGPSGANVLTF. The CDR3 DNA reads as TGTGCCAGTAGCTTAGTAAGAGGCCCCTCTGGGGCCAACGTCCTGACTTTC.

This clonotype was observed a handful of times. The CDR3 spells CASSEGTSGTHYEQYF. The DNA for the CDR3 is TGTGCCAGCAGTGAGGGGACTAGCGGGACCCACTACGAGCAGTACTTC. This chain links TRBV28 with TRBJ2-7; 13 nucleotides match TRBD2. Trimming took 5 bases from V and 3 from J; bases not matched to a gene: 7. From germline, CDR1 is MDHEN and CDR2 SYDVKM. CDR3 length: 16 amino acids.